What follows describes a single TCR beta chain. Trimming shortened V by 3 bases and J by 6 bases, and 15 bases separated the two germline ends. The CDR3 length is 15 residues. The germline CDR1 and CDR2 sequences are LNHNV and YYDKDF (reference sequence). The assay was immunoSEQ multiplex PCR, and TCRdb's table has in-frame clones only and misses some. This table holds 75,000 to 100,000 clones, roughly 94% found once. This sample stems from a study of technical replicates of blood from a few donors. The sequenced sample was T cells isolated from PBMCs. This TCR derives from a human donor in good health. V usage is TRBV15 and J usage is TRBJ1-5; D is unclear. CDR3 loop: CATSRGEGRVQPQHF. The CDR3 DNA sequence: TGTGCCACCAGCAGGGGAGAAGGGCGCGTTCAGCCCCAGCATTTT.